The clone carrying this T cell receptor beta chain was seen once. These data belong to a study of T cell responses to AZD1222 COVID-19 vaccine. The CDR3 has 15 amino acids. Trimming shortened V by 3 bases and J by 1 base, and 8 bases separated the two germline ends. CDR1 and CDR2 from the germline V gene are SGHRS and YFSETQ. Profiling relied on immunoSEQ multiplex PCR, and the TCRdb table lists in-frame clones only, not all of them. This table has 95,000 to 100,000 clones, 80% to 90% appearing once. Sequences were derived from peripheral blood, sampled 28 days after the second AZD1222 dose. This TCR was sampled from an adult who received the AZD1222 COVID-19 vaccine. The rearrangement joins TRBV5-1 to TRBJ2-6, with D tentatively TRBD2 (6 bases). CDR3 nucleotides: TGCGCCAGCAGCTGGAGGGATTCTGGGGCCAACGTCCTGACTTTC. Amino acids: CASSWRDSGANVLTF. The complete variable domain, with remaining parts taken from reference TRBV5-1 and TRBJ2-6, reads KAGVTQTPRYLIKTRGQQVTLSCSPISGHRSVSWYQQTPGQGLQFLFEYFSETQRNKGNFPGRFSGRQFSNSRSEMNVSTLELGDSALYLCASSWRDSGANVLTFGAGSRLTVL.